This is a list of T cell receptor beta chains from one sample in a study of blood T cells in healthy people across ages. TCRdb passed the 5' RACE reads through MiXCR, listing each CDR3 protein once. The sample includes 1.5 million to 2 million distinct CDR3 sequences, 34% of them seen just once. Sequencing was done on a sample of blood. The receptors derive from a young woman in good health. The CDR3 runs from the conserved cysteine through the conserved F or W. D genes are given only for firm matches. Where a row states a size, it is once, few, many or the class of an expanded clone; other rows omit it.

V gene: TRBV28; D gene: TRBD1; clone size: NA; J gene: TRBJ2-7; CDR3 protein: CASSLWGTEGTYEQYF; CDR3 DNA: TGTGCCAGCAGTTTATGGGGGACAGAGGGGACCTACGAGCAGTACTTC
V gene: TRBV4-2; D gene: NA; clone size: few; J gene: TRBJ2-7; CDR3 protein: CATREGNEQYF; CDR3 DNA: TGTGCCACCAGAGAGGGTAACGAGCAGTACTTC
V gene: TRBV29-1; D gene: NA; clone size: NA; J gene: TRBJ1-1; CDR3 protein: CSVVRAAEAFF; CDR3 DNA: TGCAGCGTTGTGAGGGCCGCTGAAGCTTTCTTT
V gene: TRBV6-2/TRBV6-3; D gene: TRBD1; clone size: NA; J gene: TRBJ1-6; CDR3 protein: CASIRTGDSPLHF; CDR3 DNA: TGTGCCAGCATTCGGACAGGGGATTCACCCCTCCACTTT
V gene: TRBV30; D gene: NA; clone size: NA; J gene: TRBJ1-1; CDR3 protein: CAWSVSAGNTEAFF; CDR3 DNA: TGTGCCTGGAGTGTATCTGCGGGGAACACTGAAGCTTTCTTT
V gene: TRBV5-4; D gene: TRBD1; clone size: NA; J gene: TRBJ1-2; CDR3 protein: CASSLGQVSNYGYTF; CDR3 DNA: TGTGCCAGCAGCCTCGGACAGGTTTCTAACTATGGCTACACCTTC
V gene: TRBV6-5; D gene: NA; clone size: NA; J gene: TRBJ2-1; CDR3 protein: CASRKDSNLIEQFF; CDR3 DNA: TGTGCCAGCAGAAAGGACTCCAATTTAATAGAGCAGTTCTTC
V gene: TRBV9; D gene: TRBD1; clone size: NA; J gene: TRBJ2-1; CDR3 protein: CASSGPGQAVVEQFF; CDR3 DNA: TGTGCCAGCAGCGGTCCGGGACAGGCGGTGGTTGAGCAGTTCTTC
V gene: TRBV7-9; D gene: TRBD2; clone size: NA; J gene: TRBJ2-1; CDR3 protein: CASSFLAGNEQFF; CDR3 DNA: TGTGCCAGCAGTTTTTTAGCGGGAAATGAGCAGTTCTTC
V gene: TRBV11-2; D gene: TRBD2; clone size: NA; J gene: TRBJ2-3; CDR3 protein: CASSLGGGWSGTAPSTDTQYF; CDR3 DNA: TGTGCCAGCAGCTTAGGTGGGGGTTGGAGCGGGACCGCCCCTAGCACAGATACGCAGTATTTT
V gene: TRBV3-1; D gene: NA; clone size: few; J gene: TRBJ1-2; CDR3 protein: CASSQRLGGRGSGYTF; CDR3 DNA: TGTGCCAGCAGCCAACGCCTAGGGGGGCGCGGTTCGGGCTACACCTTC
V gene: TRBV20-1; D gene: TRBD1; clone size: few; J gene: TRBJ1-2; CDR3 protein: CSAMTSGTVNYGYTF; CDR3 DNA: TGCAGTGCTATGACTTCCGGGACAGTTAACTATGGCTACACCTTC
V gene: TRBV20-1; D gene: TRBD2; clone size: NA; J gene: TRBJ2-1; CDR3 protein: CSASALTGGTYNEQFF; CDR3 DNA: TGCAGTGCTAGCGCCTTAACGGGAGGTACCTACAATGAGCAGTTCTTC
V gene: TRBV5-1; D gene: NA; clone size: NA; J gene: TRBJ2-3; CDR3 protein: CASSWTEGRDTQYF; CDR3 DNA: TGCGCCAGCAGCTGGACTGAGGGGCGGGATACGCAGTATTTT